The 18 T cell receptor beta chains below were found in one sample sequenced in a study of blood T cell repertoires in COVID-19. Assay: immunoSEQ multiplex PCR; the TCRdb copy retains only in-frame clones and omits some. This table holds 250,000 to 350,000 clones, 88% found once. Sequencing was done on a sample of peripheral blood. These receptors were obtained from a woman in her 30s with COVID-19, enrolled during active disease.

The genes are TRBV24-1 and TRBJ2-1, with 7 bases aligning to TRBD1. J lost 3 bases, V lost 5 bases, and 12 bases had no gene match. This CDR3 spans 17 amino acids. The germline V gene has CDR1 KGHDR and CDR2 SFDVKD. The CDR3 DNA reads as TGTGCCACCAGTGGGGCGACAGGGTTAGTGAGCTACAATGAGCAGTTCTTC. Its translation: CATSGATGLVSYNEQFF.

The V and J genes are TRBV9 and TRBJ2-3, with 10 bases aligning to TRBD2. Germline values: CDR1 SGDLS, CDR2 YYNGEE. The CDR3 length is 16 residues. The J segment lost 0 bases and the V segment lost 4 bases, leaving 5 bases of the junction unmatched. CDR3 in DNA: TGTGCCAGCAGCCCAGCGGGAGGGATTAGCACAGATACGCAGTATTTT. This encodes CASSPAGGISTDTQYF.

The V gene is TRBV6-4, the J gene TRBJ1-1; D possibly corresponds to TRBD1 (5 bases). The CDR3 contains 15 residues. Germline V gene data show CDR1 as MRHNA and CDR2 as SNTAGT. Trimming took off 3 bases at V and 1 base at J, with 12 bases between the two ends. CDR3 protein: CASSEGALGNTEAFF. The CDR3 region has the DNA TGTGCCAGCAGTGAAGGGGCCCTCGGGAACACTGAAGCTTTCTTT.

DNA of the CDR3: TGTGCCAGCAGTCCCTATGGGACAGGGGCTTCGTATCAGCCCCAGCATTTT. It is translated as CASSPYGTGASYQPQHF. The rearrangement uses TRBV28 and TRBJ1-5, with 10 bases matching TRBD1. Germline V CDR1 and CDR2: MDHEN, SYDVKM. CDR3 length equals 17 residues. With V trimmed by 5 bases and J by 5 bases, 12 bases remained unmatched.

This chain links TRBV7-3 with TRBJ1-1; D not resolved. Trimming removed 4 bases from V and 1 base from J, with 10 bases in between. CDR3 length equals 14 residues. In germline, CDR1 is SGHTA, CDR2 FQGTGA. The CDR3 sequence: CASSSSGKNTEAFF. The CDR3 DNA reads TGTGCCAGCAGCTCCTCCGGGAAGAACACTGAAGCTTTCTTT.

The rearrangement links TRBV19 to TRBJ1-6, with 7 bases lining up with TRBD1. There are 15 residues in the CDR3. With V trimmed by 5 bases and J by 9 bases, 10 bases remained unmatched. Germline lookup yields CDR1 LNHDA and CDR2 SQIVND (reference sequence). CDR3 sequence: CASSVQGTTGSPLHF. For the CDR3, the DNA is TGTGCCAGTAGTGTACAGGGGACCACGGGTTCACCCCTCCACTTT.

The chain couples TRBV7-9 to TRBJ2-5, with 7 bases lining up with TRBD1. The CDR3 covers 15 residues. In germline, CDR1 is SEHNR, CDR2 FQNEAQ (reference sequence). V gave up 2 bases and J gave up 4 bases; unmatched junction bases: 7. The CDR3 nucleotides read TGTGCCAGCAGCTTATGGAAACAGGGGATAGAGACCCAGTACTTC. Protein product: CASSLWKQGIETQYF.

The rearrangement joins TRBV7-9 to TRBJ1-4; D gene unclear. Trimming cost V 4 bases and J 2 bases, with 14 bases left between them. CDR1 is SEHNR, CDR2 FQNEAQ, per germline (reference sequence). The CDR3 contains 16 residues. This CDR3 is CASSSGGGTTNEKLFF. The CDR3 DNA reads TGTGCCAGCAGCTCCGGAGGAGGCACTACTAATGAAAAACTGTTTTTT.

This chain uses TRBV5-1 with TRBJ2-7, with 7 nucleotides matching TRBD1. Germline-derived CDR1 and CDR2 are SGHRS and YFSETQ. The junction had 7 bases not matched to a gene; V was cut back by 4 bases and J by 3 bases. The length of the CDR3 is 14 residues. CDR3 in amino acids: CASSPPGQLYEQYF. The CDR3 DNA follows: TGCGCCAGCAGCCCCCCGGGACAGCTCTACGAGCAGTACTTC.

This CDR3 reads CASRAVNGDEQFF. CDR3 nucleotides: TGCGCCAGCAGAGCCGTGAACGGGGATGAGCAGTTCTTC. The chain recombines TRBV5-1 with TRBJ2-1; a weak D match, TRBD2 (5 bases). Per the germline V gene, CDR1 is SGHRS and CDR2 is YFSETQ. Trimming removed 5 bases from V and 8 bases from J, with 14 bases in between. CDR3 length equals 13 residues.

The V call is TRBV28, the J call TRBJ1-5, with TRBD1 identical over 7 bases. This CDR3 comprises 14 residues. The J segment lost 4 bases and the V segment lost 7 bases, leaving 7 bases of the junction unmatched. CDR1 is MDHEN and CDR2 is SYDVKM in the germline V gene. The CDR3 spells CASIAGQPNQPQHF. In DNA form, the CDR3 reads TGTGCCAGCATAGCGGGACAGCCAAATCAGCCCCAGCATTTT.

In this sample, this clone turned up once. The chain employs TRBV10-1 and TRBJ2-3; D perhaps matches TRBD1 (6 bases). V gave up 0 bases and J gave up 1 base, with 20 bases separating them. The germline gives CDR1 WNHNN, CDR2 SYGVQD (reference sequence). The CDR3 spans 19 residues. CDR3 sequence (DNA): TGCGCCAGCAGTGAGTCGAGACCGAACCCGGGACACGGCACAGATACGCAGTATTTT. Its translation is CASSESRPNPGHGTDTQYF.

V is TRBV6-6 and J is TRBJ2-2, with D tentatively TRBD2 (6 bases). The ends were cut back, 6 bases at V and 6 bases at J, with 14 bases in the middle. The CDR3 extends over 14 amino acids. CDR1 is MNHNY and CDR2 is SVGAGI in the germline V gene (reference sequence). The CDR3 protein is CASSRGIGAGELFF. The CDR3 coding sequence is TGTGCCAGCAGCCGCGGGATAGGCGCCGGGGAGCTGTTTTTT.

The CDR3: CATSDPGTGTDTQYF. CDR3 DNA: TGTGCCACCAGTGATCCCGGGACAGGCACAGATACGCAGTATTTT. The chain joins TRBV24-1 to TRBJ2-3, with 7 nucleotides matching TRBD1. The CDR3 has 15 residues. From germline, CDR1 is KGHDR and CDR2 SFDVKD. Trimming cost V 3 bases and J 1 base; bases outside gene matches: 3.

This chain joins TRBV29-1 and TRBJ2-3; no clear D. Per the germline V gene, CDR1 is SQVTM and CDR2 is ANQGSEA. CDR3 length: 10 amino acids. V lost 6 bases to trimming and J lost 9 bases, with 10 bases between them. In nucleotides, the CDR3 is TGCAGCGTCCCCGGGTCGACGCAGTATTTT. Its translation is CSVPGSTQYF.

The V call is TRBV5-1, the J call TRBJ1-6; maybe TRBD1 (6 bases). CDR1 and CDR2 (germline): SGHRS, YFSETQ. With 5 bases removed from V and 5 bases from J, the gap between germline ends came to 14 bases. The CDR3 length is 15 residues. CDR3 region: CASSPSGGNNSPLHF. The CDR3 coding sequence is TGCGCCAGCAGTCCGTCGGGGGGCAATAATTCACCCCTCCACTTT.

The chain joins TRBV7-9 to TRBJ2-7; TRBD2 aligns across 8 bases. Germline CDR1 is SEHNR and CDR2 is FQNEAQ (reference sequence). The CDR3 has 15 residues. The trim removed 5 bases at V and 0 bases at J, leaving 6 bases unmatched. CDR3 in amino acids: CASSPTSGFSYEQYF. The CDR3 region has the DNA TGTGCCAGCAGCCCAACTAGCGGATTCTCCTACGAGCAGTACTTC.

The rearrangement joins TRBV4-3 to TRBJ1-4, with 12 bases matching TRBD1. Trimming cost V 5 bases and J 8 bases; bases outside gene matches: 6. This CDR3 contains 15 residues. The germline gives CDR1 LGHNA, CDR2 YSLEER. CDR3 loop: CASSGGDRGREKLFF. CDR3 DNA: TGCGCCAGCAGCGGGGGGGACAGGGGGCGCGAAAAACTGTTTTTT.